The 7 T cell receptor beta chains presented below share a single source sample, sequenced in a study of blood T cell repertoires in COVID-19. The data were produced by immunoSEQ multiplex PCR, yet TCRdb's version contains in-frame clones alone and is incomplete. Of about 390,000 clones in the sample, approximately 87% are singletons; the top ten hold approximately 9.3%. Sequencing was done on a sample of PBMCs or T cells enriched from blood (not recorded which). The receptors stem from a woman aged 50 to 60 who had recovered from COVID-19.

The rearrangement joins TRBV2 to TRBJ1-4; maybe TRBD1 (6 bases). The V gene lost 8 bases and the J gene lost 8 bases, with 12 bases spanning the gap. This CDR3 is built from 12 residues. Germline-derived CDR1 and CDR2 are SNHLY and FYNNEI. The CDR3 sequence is CASHREFEKLFF. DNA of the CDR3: TGTGCCAGCCACAGGGAATTCGAAAAACTGTTTTTT.

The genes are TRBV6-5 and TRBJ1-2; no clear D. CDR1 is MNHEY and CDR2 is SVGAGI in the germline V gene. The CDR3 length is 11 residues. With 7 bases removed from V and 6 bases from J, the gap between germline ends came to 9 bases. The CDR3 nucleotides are TGTGCCAGCAATATGGCTGATGGCTACACCTTC. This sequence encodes CASNMADGYTF.

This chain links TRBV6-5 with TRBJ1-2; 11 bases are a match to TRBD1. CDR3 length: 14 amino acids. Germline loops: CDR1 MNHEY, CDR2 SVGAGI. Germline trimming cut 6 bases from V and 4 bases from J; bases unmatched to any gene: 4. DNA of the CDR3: TGTGCCAGCAGGGCCGGGACAGGGGGCTATGGCTACACCTTC. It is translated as CASRAGTGGYGYTF.

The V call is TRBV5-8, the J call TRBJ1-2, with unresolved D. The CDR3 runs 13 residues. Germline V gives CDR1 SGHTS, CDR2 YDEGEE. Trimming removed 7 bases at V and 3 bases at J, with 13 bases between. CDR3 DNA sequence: TGTGCCAGCGCCTTCTCGGTTGACTATGGCTACACCTTC. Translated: CASAFSVDYGYTF.

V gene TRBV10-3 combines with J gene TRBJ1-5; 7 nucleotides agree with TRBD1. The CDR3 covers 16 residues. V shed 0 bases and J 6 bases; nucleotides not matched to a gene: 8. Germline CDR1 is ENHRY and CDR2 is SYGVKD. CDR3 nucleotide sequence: TGTGCCATCAGTGAGTCGTTGACAGGGCTCAGTCAGCCCCAGCATTTT. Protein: CAISESLTGLSQPQHF.

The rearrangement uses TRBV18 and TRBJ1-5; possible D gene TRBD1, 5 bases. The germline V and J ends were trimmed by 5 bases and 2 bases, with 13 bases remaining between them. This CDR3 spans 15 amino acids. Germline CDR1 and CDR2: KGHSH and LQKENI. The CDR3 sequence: CASSSDSSRNQPQHF. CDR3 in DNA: TGTGCCAGCTCATCTGACAGTTCTCGCAATCAGCCCCAGCATTTT. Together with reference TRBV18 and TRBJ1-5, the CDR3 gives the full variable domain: NAGVMQNPRHLVRRRGQEARLRCSPMKGHSHVYWYRQLPEEGLKFMVYLQKENIIDESGMPKERFSAEFPKEGPSILRIQQVVRGDSAAYFCASSSDSSRNQPQHFGDGTRLSIL.

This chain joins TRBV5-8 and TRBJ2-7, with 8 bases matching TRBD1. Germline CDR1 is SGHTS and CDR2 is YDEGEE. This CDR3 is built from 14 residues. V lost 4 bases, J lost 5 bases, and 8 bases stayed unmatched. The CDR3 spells CASSHGQGGNEQYF. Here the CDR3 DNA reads TGTGCCAGCAGCCACGGACAGGGTGGAAACGAGCAGTACTTC.